This T cell receptor (beta chain) was sequenced during a study of long-term antiretroviral therapy in people with HIV (dated by TCRdb to between 2020 and 2023). Some background on the complete study: The earliest samples were collected roughly a decade before the 2015 WHO recommendation for immediate ART, at a time when ART was usually postponed until CD4 counts fell. Whether ART initiation and durable HIV suppression were associated with changes in peripheral blood TRB repertoire composition and diversity was tested in a retrospective serial study. The cohort contributed about 180 cryopreserved PBMC samples from 30 adults with confirmed HIV infection, collected serially over a mean of 6 years (range 1-12). Among the approximately 30 participants with HIV, around 10 were female. Test extractions of a monoclonal T-cell line alongside fewer than 40 polyclonal samples showed no cross-contamination during QIAcube processing.

Summary of the overall study and its limitations: Samples dated from the mid-2000s to the late 2010s, and the ART regimens used may be less effective than current ones. CDR3 length ranges in HIV repertoires were narrower than in controls, and network structure suggested an antigen-experienced repertoire with only a slight naive shift after ART. Because PBMC availability was limited, only the TCR beta chain was sequenced, with no alpha chain pairing. Starting ART was linked to a significant rise in TRB diversity, yet even with long-term ART the diversity remained significantly lower than in transplant donor controls. At every time point, the repertoire was dominated by expanded TRB clones first identified before ART initiation, although this dominance fluctuated and, in many PLHIV, declined after ART. Inferences about post-ART repertoire changes are limited because no data were available on ART adherence, viral resistance or therapy changes. Unsorted PBMC were profiled instead of sorted CD4+ and CD8+ T cells because pre-ART samples had limited cell numbers.

This clone showed up just once. Which antigen it targets is not known. No base quality values were provided; no much bigger clone lies one nucleotide off. To be included, a participant needed at least one PBMC sample from before ART initiation plus at least two post-ART samples. Treatment was received in the United States of America by all participants with HIV. Before DNA extraction, cryopreserved samples of 1-10 million PBMC were thawed and washed. At the time of the earliest PBMC sample, participants with HIV were aged between roughly 20 and 55 years. Each participant contributed PBMC samples from 1-4 timepoints before ART initiation and 2-8 timepoints after ART initiation, with a median of 7 samples. Serial HIV viral load, CD4+ T-cell count, ART history and demographic data were obtained for every participant. Genomic DNA was extracted from unsorted PBMC with a Qiagen kit on a QIAcube, processed in batches of 12 samples.

The CDR3 runs 13 residues from the cysteine to the phenylalanine. Only the CDR3 part of the read is kept: 39 bases, read in frame from the first base. The germline V gene provides CDR1 SGHDT and CDR2 YYEEEE. Deletion took 3 bases off V and 5 bases off J, with a span of 11 bases between the germline ends. The immunoSEQ hsTCRB v3.0 assay was used at survey level resolution to sequence the TRB variable region. The target sequencing depth for TRB was about 35,000-50,000 T-cell genomes per sample. TRB libraries were pooled and sequenced on an Illumina MiSeq using a v3 150-cycle kit. The study's own analysis went as follows. Repertoire analysis was performed in R inside a reproducible Nextflow workflow that covered QC, data transformation and analysis. LymphoSeq2, an R package for exploring AIRR-Seq data, was used to implement custom analyses. Four samples that yielded fewer than 5000 total TRB sequences were excluded, so that fewer than 250 HIV repertoires were analyzed. Among the roughly 190 retained HIV repertoires, 59 were collected before ART initiation and 120 to 140 after ART initiation. Repertoires were downsampled to 5000 TRB nucleotide sequences, and summary statistics were averaged over 100 downsampling iterations. The analysis kept only TRB sequences whose CDR3 regions were at least seven amino acids long. Diversity was measured with a Shannon entropy-derived clonality score and the Gini coefficient. In the repertoire networks, any two of the top 5000 CDR3 amino acid sequences were linked whenever the two sequences differed by an edit distance of one. GLIPH2 predicted antigen specificity groups and MHC restriction for TRB CDR3 amino acid sequences. CDR3 amino acid sequences were matched against VDJdb and McPAS-TCR to flag known CMV, EBV, HIV or tissue antigen associations. Pre-ART, post-ART and control groups were compared with Wilcoxon signed-rank tests and Holm-Bonferroni correction. As stored in TCRdb, this immuneACCESS dataset retains in-frame rearrangements with V and J assigned. A fraction of the clones does not appear; measured against another copy, unresolved V genes explain less than half of the discrepancy, and the remainder lacks a known reason. V and J calls and clone size follow that table, whereas D and trimming were derived from the DNA. This sample holds almost 30,000 clones; just under 90% were observed only once. Clones ranked in the top ten supply 8.3% of the sample.

The rearranged segments are TRBV5-6 and TRBJ2-5, and TRBD1 may be the D gene, going by 6 matching bases. The receptor was isolated from a man aged 45 to 65 with HIV. Here the sequenced sample was unsorted PBMCs, taken 3.2 years before starting antiretroviral therapy. The DNA reads TGTGCCAGCAGCTCCAGGGGAGTCGAGACCCAGTACTTC. Its translation reads: CASSSRGVETQYF.